Listed below are T cell receptor beta chains from one sample, sequenced in a study of cytomegalovirus exposure and HLA in healthy donors. The protocol was immunoSEQ multiplex PCR, while the TCRdb copy is restricted to in-frame clones and leaves out a portion. Altogether more than 110,000 clones are present, less than 80% being singletons, with the ten largest covering just over 8.5%. Sequencing was carried out using PBMCs. The receptors were sampled from a woman aged 45-60 years in good health and CMV-seropositive. CDR3s include the opening cysteine and the closing phenylalanine or tryptophan. Each record gives: J gene, D gene, V gene, clone size, CDR3 protein, CDR3 DNA. The D gene is left open where the match is weak. Clone size is shown for a subset of rows, as once, few, many or a class of expanded clone.

TRBJ2-2 TRBD2 TRBV4-2 . CASSHISGGLSGELFF TGTGCCAGCAGCCATATTAGCGGGGGGCTGAGCGGGGAGCTGTTTTTT
TRBJ1-4 . TRBV19 . CASSIVGATNEKLFF TGTGCCAGTAGTATAGTGGGAGCAACTAATGAAAAACTGTTTTTT
TRBJ2-7 TRBD1 TRBV19 . CASSIKTGVSYEQYF TGTGCCAGTAGTATCAAGACAGGGGTGTCCTACGAGCAGTACTTC
TRBJ2-2 TRBD2 TRBV7-3 . CASSLRRSGGEVGELFF TGTGCCAGCAGCTTACGGAGAAGCGGGGGAGAAGTCGGGGAGCTGTTTTTT
TRBJ2-3 TRBD2 TRBV6-4 . CASSDGTSGADTQYF TGTGCCAGCAGTGACGGGACTAGCGGGGCAGATACGCAGTATTTT
TRBJ1-1 . TRBV5-1 . CASSLTGMNTEAFF TGCGCCAGCAGCTTAACAGGAATGAACACTGAAGCTTTCTTT
TRBJ1-2 . TRBV28 . CASSSWTAGYGYTF TGTGCCAGCAGTTCCTGGACAGCCGGCTATGGCTACACCTTC
TRBJ1-4 . TRBV7-2 . CASSPGDTSNEKLFF TGTGCCAGCAGCCCAGGGGACACTTCTAATGAAAAACTGTTTTTT
TRBJ1-4 TRBD1 TRBV27 . CASSGRDRGEKLFF TGTGCCAGCTCCGGAAGGGACAGGGGCGAAAAACTGTTTTTT
TRBJ1-6 . TRBV7-3 . CASREHRAHSPLHF TGTGCCAGCAGAGAACACAGGGCGCATTCACCCCTCCACTTT
TRBJ2-7 TRBD1 TRBV5-1 . CASSTGGSYEQYF TGCGCCAGCAGCACAGGGGGATCCTACGAGCAGTACTTC
TRBJ1-5 . TRBV7-6 . CASSLAQNQPQHF TGTGCCAGCAGCTTAGCCCAAAATCAGCCCCAGCATTTT
TRBJ1-6 TRBD1 TRBV11-2 . CASSSGTVNSPLHF TGTGCCAGCAGCTCCGGGACAGTAAATTCACCCCTCCACTTT
TRBJ2-3 . TRBV7-9 . CASSFYLTASTDTQYF TGTGCCAGCAGTTTTTACCTGACAGCTAGCACAGATACGCAGTATTTT
TRBJ2-3 TRBD1 TRBV5-1 once CASSPSGTGGRTDTQYF TGCGCCAGCAGCCCTTCGGGGACAGGGGGAAGGACAGATACGCAGTATTTT
TRBJ2-4 . TRBV6-1 . CASIRPAENSQYF TGTGCCAGCATTAGGCCAGCAGAAAACAGTCAGTACTTC
TRBJ2-7 TRBD2 TRBV5-4 . CASSSTSGGAKELEQYF TGTGCCAGCAGCTCGACTAGCGGGGGGGCGAAGGAACTCGAGCAGTACTTC
TRBJ2-5 . TRBV28 . CASQGPQETQYF TGTGCCAGCCAGGGGCCTCAAGAGACCCAGTACTTC
TRBJ2-5 . TRBV2 . CASSVWGGRTQETQYF TGTGCCAGCAGTGTTTGGGGGGGGCGAACTCAAGAGACCCAGTACTTC
TRBJ2-2 TRBD1 TRBV10-3 . CAIRLGTGDTGELFF TGTGCCATCAGGCTCGGGACAGGGGACACCGGGGAGCTGTTTTTT
TRBJ2-7 . TRBV7-6 once CASSSRAMGVYEQYF TGTGCCAGCAGCAGCAGGGCTATGGGCGTCTACGAGCAGTACTTC
TRBJ2-5 TRBD2 TRBV5-1 . CASSSIAGGRGETQYF TGCGCCAGCAGCTCAATAGCGGGGGGCCGGGGAGAGACCCAGTACTTC
TRBJ1-5 . TRBV29-1 . CSVEDSTTASNQPQHF TGCAGCGTTGAAGATTCGACGACAGCGAGCAATCAGCCCCAGCATTTT
TRBJ1-4 TRBD1 TRBV5-1 . CASSPPQGANEKLFF TGCGCCAGCAGCCCCCCACAGGGGGCGAATGAAAAACTGTTTTTT
TRBJ2-7 . TRBV10-3 . CAISERGGHMGEQYF TGTGCCATCAGTGAGCGCGGGGGCCACATGGGCGAGCAGTACTTC
TRBJ2-1 . TRBV28 . CASSPAGDTDNEQFF TGTGCCAGCAGTCCTGCCGGGGATACAGACAATGAGCAGTTCTTC
TRBJ1-1 . TRBV28 . CASSGTAGGTEAFF TGTGCCAGCAGCGGAACTGCCGGGGGCACTGAAGCTTTCTTT
TRBJ2-1 . TRBV5-4 . CASSSSSALSYNEQFF TGTGCCAGCAGCTCCTCTAGCGCCCTCTCCTACAATGAGCAGTTCTTC
TRBJ1-5 TRBD1 TRBV2 . CASSGTGGNQPQHF TGTGCCAGCAGCGGGACAGGGGGCAATCAGCCCCAGCATTTT
TRBJ1-2 . TRBV11-1 . CASSLDPVSYGYTF TGTGCCAGCAGCTTAGACCCGGTGAGCTATGGCTACACCTTC
TRBJ1-5 . TRBV28 . CASSFYAPRRGNQPQHF TGTGCCAGCAGTTTCTACGCTCCCCGTCGGGGCAATCAGCCCCAGCATTTT
TRBJ1-5 TRBD1 TRBV7-2 . CASSRNRGPNQPQHF TGTGCCAGCAGCCGCAACAGGGGGCCGAATCAGCCCCAGCATTTT
TRBJ2-3 TRBD2 TRBV4-3 few CASSQRTSGGALARDTQYF TGCGCCAGCAGCCAAAGGACTAGCGGGGGGGCCCTGGCGAGAGATACGCAGTATTTT
TRBJ1-2 . TRBV6-5 . CASSYPLSRGNYGYTF TGTGCCAGCAGTTATCCCCTCAGCAGGGGAAACTATGGCTACACCTTC
TRBJ1-3 . TRBV7-9 . CASSLSEGGGNTIYF TGTGCCAGCAGCTTATCGGAAGGCGGTGGAAACACCATATATTTT
TRBJ2-7 TRBD2 TRBV12-5 . CASGLYSGGTPEQYF TGTGCTAGTGGTTTGTATAGCGGGGGAACCCCTGAGCAGTACTTC
TRBJ2-5 . TRBV28 . CASSWGVSQETQYF TGTGCCAGCAGTTGGGGAGTGTCCCAAGAGACCCAGTACTTC
TRBJ1-2 TRBD1 TRBV30 once CAWSTGANYGYTF TGTGCCTGGAGTACAGGGGCTAACTATGGCTACACCTTC
TRBJ2-5 . TRBV6-1 . CARSATGYQETQYF TGTGCCAGGAGCGCGACTGGTTACCAAGAGACCCAGTACTTC
TRBJ1-2 . TRBV9 . CASSVALTGRVDGYTF TGTGCCAGCAGCGTAGCGTTGACAGGCAGAGTCGATGGCTACACCTTC
TRBJ1-1 . TRBV7-2 . CASSLLPTYTEAFF TGTGCCAGCAGCTTATTACCGACTTACACTGAAGCTTTCTTT
TRBJ1-1 TRBD1 TRBV5-1 . CSDRGGTEAFF TGCTCCGACAGGGGCGGCACTGAAGCTTTCTTT
TRBJ2-1 . TRBV7-9 . CASSATSSDRNNEQFF TGTGCCAGCAGCGCAACCTCTAGTGACAGAAACAATGAGCAGTTCTTC
TRBJ2-5 TRBD1 TRBV7-6 . CASSPQGARETQYF TGTGCCAGCAGCCCACAGGGGGCGCGAGAGACCCAGTACTTC
TRBJ2-5 . TRBV7-9 . CASSFLNTEETQYF TGTGCCAGCAGCTTTTTGAATACAGAAGAGACCCAGTACTTC
TRBJ2-1 TRBD1 TRBV6-5 . CASSYSTGSGEQFF TGTGCCAGCAGTTACTCGACAGGGAGTGGTGAGCAGTTCTTC
TRBJ2-7 TRBD1 TRBV12-5 . CASGLVSGTGGIYEQYF TGTGCTAGTGGTTTGGTTTCTGGGACAGGGGGCATCTACGAGCAGTACTTC
TRBJ1-6 . TRBV7-2 . CASSSDGLSPLHF TGTGCCAGCAGCTCCGATGGACTGTCACCCCTCCACTTT
TRBJ2-7 TRBD1 TRBV5-6 once CASRLDRGYEQYF TGTGCCAGCAGACTGGACAGGGGCTACGAGCAGTACTTC
TRBJ1-5 . TRBV13 . CASSRSRGSGNQPQHF TGTGCCAGCAGCCGGTCGCGTGGTAGTGGCAATCAGCCCCAGCATTTT
TRBJ2-1 TRBD2 TRBV5-6 . CASSLGGASGGAWNEQFF TGTGCCAGCAGCTTGGGCGGGGCTAGCGGGGGTGCATGGAATGAGCAGTTCTTC
TRBJ2-5 TRBD1 TRBV18 . CASSGQAQETQYF TGTGCCAGCTCAGGACAGGCCCAAGAGACCCAGTACTTC
TRBJ1-6 TRBD1 TRBV19 . CASCQGGWGAPLHF TGTGCCAGTTGCCAGGGGGGATGGGGAGCACCCCTCCACTTT
TRBJ2-4 TRBD1 TRBV14 few CASSQETGQGISKNIQYF TGTGCCAGCAGCCAAGAAACTGGACAGGGGATATCCAAAAACATTCAGTACTTC
TRBJ1-2 TRBD1 TRBV7-3 . CASSDTGGTGVIGYGYTF TGTGCCAGCAGCGATACGGGTGGGACAGGGGTAATCGGCTATGGCTACACCTTC
TRBJ2-5 TRBD2 TRBV5-1 . CASSISGGQETQYF TGCGCCAGCAGCATTAGCGGGGGCCAAGAGACCCAGTACTTC
TRBJ1-5 TRBD1 TRBV6-1 . CASSEASQGGQPQHF TGTGCCAGCAGTGAAGCTTCGCAGGGGGGACAGCCCCAGCATTTT
TRBJ2-7 . TRBV7-9 . CASSPTGYEQYF TGTGCCAGCAGCCCCACGGGTTACGAGCAGTACTTC
TRBJ1-1 TRBD1 TRBV19 few CASTKEGAQRTAFF TGTGCCAGTACCAAGGAGGGGGCTCAACGCACAGCTTTCTTT